This T cell receptor (beta chain) was found in a study of radiation and T cells in renal cell carcinoma. Only a few counts were recorded for this clone. Its antigen is undetermined. The time point denotes: blood 4 weeks post-SBRT, at nephrectomy. The sample's treatment: 15 Gy SBRT to primary tumor, nephrectomy 4 weeks later. Nephrectomy followed 15 Gy stereotactic body radiation by 4 weeks. The CDR3 has 15 amino acids. CDR1 SGHRS and CDR2 YFSETQ come from the germline V gene. V lost 0 bases and J lost 3, with 12 bases in between. Clones were sequenced by immunoSEQ multiplex PCR, and TCRdb holds only the in-frame ones, with some missing. The data show some 78,000 clones, nearly 90% seen once. General observations from the study: From baseline, blood top tumor clonotypes peaked at 2 weeks post-radiation.

The sequences come from blood, collected from a patient whose treatment included radiotherapy and nephrectomy. The rearrangement joins TRBV5-1 to TRBJ1-1; D may be TRBD1 (5 bases). This TCR derives from a woman in her seventies with renal cell carcinoma. The CDR3 spells CASSLALGGHTEAFF. The CDR3 coding sequence is TGCGCCAGCAGCTTGGCCCTGGGGGGTCACACTGAAGCTTTCTTT.